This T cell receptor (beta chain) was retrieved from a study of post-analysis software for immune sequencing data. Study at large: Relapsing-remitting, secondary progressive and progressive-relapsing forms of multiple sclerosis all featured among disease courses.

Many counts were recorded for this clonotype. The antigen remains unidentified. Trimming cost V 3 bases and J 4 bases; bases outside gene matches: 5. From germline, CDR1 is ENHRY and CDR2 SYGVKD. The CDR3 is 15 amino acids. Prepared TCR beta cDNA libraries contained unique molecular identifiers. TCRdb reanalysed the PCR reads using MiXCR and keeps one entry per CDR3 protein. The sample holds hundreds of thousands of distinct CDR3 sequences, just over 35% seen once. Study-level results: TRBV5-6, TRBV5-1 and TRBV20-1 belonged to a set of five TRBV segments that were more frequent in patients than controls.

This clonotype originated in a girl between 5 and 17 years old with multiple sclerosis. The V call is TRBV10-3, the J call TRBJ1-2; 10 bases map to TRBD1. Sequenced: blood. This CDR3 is CAISDPGQGSYGYTF. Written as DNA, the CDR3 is TGTGCCATCAGTGACCCGGGACAGGGGTCCTATGGCTACACCTTC.